This is a list of T cell receptor beta chains from one sample in a study of blood T cells in healthy people across ages. TCRdb ran MiXCR on the 5' RACE reads and lists one entry per CDR3 protein. Of 1.5 million to 2 million distinct CDR3 sequences in the sample, over 25% are singletons; the top ten hold around 7.7%. Specimen: blood. The origin of the receptors is a woman in her 30s in good health. Each CDR3 is given with its conserved first and last residue. Rows may omit the clone size; those that give it use once, few, many or a size class.

cdr3_length | clone_size | j_call | v_call | cdr3_aa
13 | few | TRBJ1-1 | TRBV24-1 | CATSAPGQSEAFF
13 | many | TRBJ1-2 | TRBV29-1 | CSTGTGGDYGYTF
16 | . | TRBJ2-3 | TRBV14 | CASSQDQGWISGTQYF
13 | few | TRBJ2-4 | TRBV29-1 | CSVRGISQNIQYF
16 | . | TRBJ2-7 | TRBV4-1 | CAGSQVPSGASYEQYF
18 | few | TRBJ2-7 | TRBV6-5 | CASSYSIGAGTTAYEQYF
14 | . | TRBJ2-3 | TRBV19 | CASTTSGGDDTQYF
13 | few | TRBJ2-1 | TRBV10-2 | CATLTSGADEQFF
20 | . | TRBJ1-5 | TRBV21-1 | CASSKGSGTGAPVGNQPQHF
15 | . | TRBJ1-5 | TRBV7-6 | CASSLRTGDSQPQHF
13 | . | TRBJ1-1 | TRBV10-2 | CASRETGTTEAFF
17 | . | TRBJ2-1 | TRBV11-1 | CASSSPGTGLSYNEQFF
12 | . | TRBJ2-3 | TRBV3-1 | CATGGVTDTQYF
15 | . | TRBJ2-3 | TRBV29-1 | CSVEGTSGLSDTQYF
14 | few | TRBJ2-5 | TRBV10-3 | CAISRTVTEETQYF
14 | . | TRBJ2-2 | TRBV20-1 | CSAIRQENTGELFF
16 | . | TRBJ2-1 | TRBV6-2/TRBV6-3 | CASSAIGRGPYNEQFF
14 | . | TRBJ1-2 | TRBV27 | CASSFLPTKEGYTF
14 | . | TRBJ2-7 | TRBV27 | CASKRASAPYEQYF
13 | . | TRBJ1-2 | TRBV6-5 | CASSSGRSRGYTF
16 | . | TRBJ1-2 | TRBV24-1 | CATSDPNRGTVEGYTF
12 | many | TRBJ2-3 | TRBV20-1 | CIGVKDTDTQYF
16 | . | TRBJ2-3 | TRBV7-6 | CASSFVAGGYTDTQYF
14 | many | TRBJ2-7 | TRBV18 | CASSPQQPSYEQYF
13 | . | TRBJ2-1 | TRBV6-2/TRBV6-3 | CASSYSTRGEQFF
14 | . | TRBJ1-1 | TRBV5-5 | CASSLDRTGTEAFF
16 | once | TRBJ1-2 | TRBV7-9 | CASSLPRRGQNHGYTF
16 | . | TRBJ2-1 | TRBV9 | CASSPGGDRSYNEQFF
15 | . | TRBJ1-1 | TRBV5-1 | CASSLDPGGAPDAFF
15 | . | TRBJ2-1 | TRBV7-2 | CASSLGVGRGNEQFF
17 | many | TRBJ2-1 | TRBV20-1 | CSAWGLAGGSSYNEQFF
17 | . | TRBJ2-5 | TRBV20-1 | CSARDLASGEYGETQYF
18 | many | TRBJ2-1 | TRBV29-1 | CSVGGNLEGRDSIGEQFF
15 | . | TRBJ2-1 | TRBV4-1 | CASSQVKHEGNEQFF
18 | . | TRBJ2-3 | TRBV11-2 | CASRRSREGEWSTDTQYF
11 | . | TRBJ2-3 | TRBV30 | CSWSHTDTQYF
14 | many | TRBJ1-5 | TRBV6-5 | CASRTGGRNQPQHF
16 | . | TRBJ2-7 | TRBV7-8 | CASSFQRGGLSYEQYF
12 | . | TRBJ1-2 | TRBV6-1 | CASSGGPYGYTF
16 | . | TRBJ2-1 | TRBV27 | CASSASVGQASNEQFF
13 | . | TRBJ1-3 | TRBV28 | CASIGGAGNTIYF
15 | . | TRBJ2-4 | TRBV29-1 | CCVIPGQLAKNIQYF
13 | . | TRBJ2-1 | TRBV12-3/TRBV12-4 | CASSPEPLNEQFF
15 | . | TRBJ2-2 | TRBV29-1 | CSVEDSRTATGELFF
15 | many | TRBJ2-7 | TRBV4-1 | CASSQEGTGGEEQYF
15 | . | TRBJ2-5 | TRBV7-2 | CASSPARTSGETQYF
16 | . | TRBJ2-3 | TRBV5-1 | CASRSAGTGGTDTQYF
15 | few | TRBJ2-3 | TRBV5-1 | CASSLEGRFTDTQYF
16 | . | TRBJ2-7 | TRBV11-2 | CASSLVSGAYSYEQYF
15 | few | TRBJ2-5 | TRBV4-3 | CVSSQANRPVETQYF